These 2 T cell receptor beta chains were all obtained from the same sample, sequenced in a study of T-cell memory formation after mild COVID-19. From the 5' RACE reads, TCRdb called clonotypes with MiXCR, one entry per CDR3 protein. The sample includes some 120,000 distinct CDR3 sequences, approximately 16% of them seen just once. What was sequenced was PBMCs or a T cell subset sorted from them (not recorded which). The receptors originated from an adult woman who had mild COVID-19 (a few samples of this study predate the infection). Cell type and time point are not known.

The chain joins TRBV3-1 to TRBJ1-1, with D perhaps matching TRBD1 (6 bases). V was trimmed by 2 bases and J by 0 bases, leaving 10 bases between them. CDR3 length: 15 residues. Germline CDR1 and CDR2: LGHDT and YNNKEL (reference sequence). CDR3 loop: CASSQFGTLNTEAFF. CDR3 in DNA: TGTGCCAGCAGCCAATTTGGGACACTGAACACTGAAGCTTTCTTT.

The rearrangement joins TRBV9 to TRBJ1-1; D remains unclear. Germline CDR1 and CDR2: SGDLS and YYNGEE. Trimming shortened V by 0 bases and J by 3 bases, and 9 bases separated the two germline ends. The length of the CDR3 is 14 residues. The CDR3 sequence is CASSVDGWDTEAFF. CDR3 nucleotides: TGTGCCAGCAGCGTAGATGGATGGGACACTGAAGCTTTCTTT.